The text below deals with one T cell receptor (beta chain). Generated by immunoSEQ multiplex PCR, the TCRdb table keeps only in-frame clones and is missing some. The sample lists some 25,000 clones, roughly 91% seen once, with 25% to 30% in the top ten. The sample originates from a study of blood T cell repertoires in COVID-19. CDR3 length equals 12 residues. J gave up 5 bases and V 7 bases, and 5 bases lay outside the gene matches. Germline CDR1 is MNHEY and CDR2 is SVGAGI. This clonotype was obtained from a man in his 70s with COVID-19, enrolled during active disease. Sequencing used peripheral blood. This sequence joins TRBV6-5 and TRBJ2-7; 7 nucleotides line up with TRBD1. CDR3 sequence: CASTGQAHEQYF. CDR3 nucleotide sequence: TGTGCCAGCACCGGACAGGCCCACGAGCAGTACTTC.